The 13 T cell receptor beta chains reported below all come from one sample, sequenced in a study. From the 5' RACE reads, TCRdb called clonotypes with MiXCR, one entry per CDR3 protein. Of over 55,000 distinct CDR3 sequences listed, about 28% are singletons. The sample consisted of tumor-infiltrating memory CD4+ T cells sorted from the breast tumor. As to subset: memory CD4+ T cells, CD4+CD45RO+CD25-. These receptors all come from a female donor with breast cancer.

This clonotype has just a few counts. The chain links TRBV9 to TRBJ1-5; 7 bases line up with TRBD1. Germline trimming cut 4 bases from V and 5 bases from J; bases unmatched to any gene: 6. The CDR3 covers 14 residues. Germline V gives CDR1 SGDLS, CDR2 YYNGEE. This CDR3 is CASSRGQTDQPQHF. In nucleotides, the CDR3 is TGTGCCAGCAGCAGGGGACAGACGGATCAGCCCCAGCATTTT.

V gene TRBV6-5 combines with J gene TRBJ2-5; D perhaps matches TRBD2 (5 bases). The CDR3 contains 15 residues. Trimming removed 7 bases from V and 4 bases from J, with 19 bases in between. Germline V gene lookup returns CDR1 MNHEY and CDR2 SVGAGI. This CDR3 is CASNKGLAGTETQYF. The CDR3 DNA reads TGTGCCAGCAATAAAGGACTGGCGGGCACAGAGACCCAGTACTTC.

This clonotype was picked up many times. V usage is TRBV5-1 and J usage is TRBJ1-5; D gene uncertain. Looked up from germline, CDR1 is SGHRS and CDR2 is YFSETQ. V lost 0 bases, J lost 1 base, and 5 bases lay in between. The CDR3 is 14 residues long. CDR3 DNA: TGCGCCAGCAGCTTGGGAGGGAGCAATCAGCCCCAGCATTTT. Protein sequence: CASSLGGSNQPQHF.

There are a few counts of this clonotype. CDR3 loop: CASSLGRGRDTEAFF. The CDR3 DNA reads TGTGCCAGCAGCTTAGGAAGGGGCAGAGACACTGAAGCTTTCTTT. The chain has TRBV7-2 and TRBJ1-1; weak D call: TRBD1 (5 bases). Trimming left V 1 base short and J 3 bases short, with 12 bases between. The CDR3 extends over 15 amino acids. Looked up from germline, CDR1 is SGHTA and CDR2 is FQGNSA. The full variable domain, completed using reference TRBV7-2 and TRBJ1-1, is GAGVSQSPSNKVTEKGKDVELRCDPISGHTALYWYRQSLGQGLEFLIYFQGNSAPDKSGLPSDRFSAERTGGSVSTLTIQRTQQEDSAVYLCASSLGRGRDTEAFFGQGTRLTVV.

This clonotype appeared many times. This sequence joins TRBV20-1 and TRBJ2-7; 7 bases line up with TRBD2. Germline loops: CDR1 DFQATT, CDR2 SNEGSKA (reference sequence). The CDR3 runs to 12 residues. Trimming cost V 5 bases and J 2 bases; bases outside gene matches: 3. CDR3 region: CSAAGLTYEQYF. The CDR3 bases are TGCAGTGCTGCGGGACTAACCTACGAGCAGTACTTC.

This rearrangement joins TRBV20-1 to TRBJ2-1; 7 bases align to TRBD1. J lost 8 bases, V lost 3 bases, and 19 bases had no gene match. The CDR3 is 17 residues long. CDR1 is DFQATT, CDR2 SNEGSKA, per germline (reference sequence). The CDR3 sequence is CSASPLPDGQAPDEQFF. In nucleotides, the CDR3 is TGCAGTGCTAGCCCCCTCCCTGATGGACAGGCCCCCGATGAGCAGTTCTTC.

The table lists this clonotype with many counts. The rearrangement links TRBV6-5 to TRBJ1-5; 9 positions match TRBD1. The germline V gene encodes CDR1 MNHEY and CDR2 SVGAGI. This CDR3 is 14 amino acids long. The V and J ends lost 4 bases and 9 bases, in that order; junction bases with no gene match: 7. The CDR3 here is CASSFRTGDRPQHF. In DNA, the CDR3 is TGTGCCAGCAGTTTCCGGACAGGGGATCGGCCCCAGCATTTT.

This clonotype occurred a few times. V and J are TRBV28 and TRBJ2-7; either TRBD1 or TRBD2 may supply D (6 bases each). V shed 5 bases and J shed 4 bases, with 18 bases lying between them. CDR1 is MDHEN, CDR2 SYDVKM, per germline. This CDR3 is 15 amino acids long. The CDR3 loop is CASSGGQTDGYEQYF. CDR3 nucleotides: TGTGCCAGCAGTGGGGGGCAGACGGACGGATACGAGCAGTACTTC. Supplemented by reference TRBV28 and TRBJ2-7, the full variable domain reads DVKVTQSSRYLVKRTGEKVFLECVQDMDHENMFWYRQDPGLGLRLIYFSYDVKMKEKGDIPEGYSVSREKKERFSLILESASTNQTSMYLCASSGGQTDGYEQYFGPGTRLTVT.

This clonotype appeared a few times. The chain couples TRBV7-2 to TRBJ2-2, with D unclear. The CDR3 extends over 15 amino acids. Germline lookup yields CDR1 SGHTA and CDR2 FQGNSA. V shed 6 bases and J shed 6 bases, with 17 bases lying between them. CDR3 residues: CASRTATGYAGELFF. CDR3 in DNA: TGTGCCAGCAGAACCGCGACTGGATACGCCGGGGAGCTGTTTTTT. Filled out from reference TRBV7-2 and TRBJ2-2, the complete variable domain reads GAGVSQSPSNKVTEKGKDVELRCDPISGHTALYWYRQSLGQGLEFLIYFQGNSAPDKSGLPSDRFSAERTGGSVSTLTIQRTQQEDSAVYLCASRTATGYAGELFFGEGSRLTVL.

Worth noting for this clonotype: One junction end disagrees with the germline gene, perhaps due to a read error. The rearrangement joins TRBV7-9 to TRBJ1-1, with 7 nucleotides matching TRBD1. Germline assignment: CDR1 SEHNR and CDR2 FQNEAQ (reference sequence). The CDR3 totals 13 residues. This CDR3 is CACSLGTAGEVFF. The DNA for the CDR3 is TGTGCCTGCAGCTTAGGGACAGCCGGTGAAGTTTTCTTT.

This chain links TRBV20-1 with TRBJ2-4; D is perhaps TRBD2 (9 bases). Trimming took 5 bases from V and 1 from J, leaving 30 bases between them. The V gene's germline CDR1 is DFQATT and CDR2 SNEGSKA (reference sequence). This CDR3 comprises 20 residues. CDR3 residues: CSAGTLTGGAGGSAKNIQYF. CDR3 sequence (DNA): TGCAGTGCTGGGACGCTAACAGGGGGAGCGGGAGGATCCGCCAAAAACATTCAGTACTTC.

The chain is built from TRBV4-2 and TRBJ1-4, with D tentatively TRBD1 (5 bases). From germline, CDR1 is LGHNA and CDR2 YNFKEQ. This CDR3 region has 16 residues. Trimming cost V 1 base and J 0 bases, with 9 bases left between them. The CDR3 coding sequence is TGTGCCAGCAGCCAAGGGGGGATAACAACTAATGAAAAACTGTTTTTT. Amino acids: CASSQGGITTNEKLFF.

The V call is TRBV5-1, the J call TRBJ2-3; D gene ambiguous. Germline V gene sequence: CDR1 SGHRS, CDR2 YFSETQ. The CDR3 consists of 12 residues. The V end lost 4 bases, the J end lost 0 bases, and 3 bases lay between the germline ends. The DNA of the CDR3 is TGCGCCAGCAGCCCGAGCACAGATACGCAGTATTTT. It encodes CASSPSTDTQYF.